Listed here is a single T cell receptor (beta chain). Its antigen is not identified. A multiplex PCR was run with 60 Vbeta primers and 13 Jbeta primers. TCRdb's copy holds only in-frame clones and misses some; the assay was immunoSEQ multiplex PCR. Of approximately 82,000 clones listed, around 10% are singletons. This record belongs to a study of cytomegalovirus exposure and HLA in healthy donors. Study-level results: Later on, analysis showed that most CMV-associated TCR beta chains appeared to be HLA-restricted.

These donors counted as nominally healthy when sampled, but unrecorded immune exposures were likely. Material: PBMCs. This sequence originates from a man aged 60 to 75 in good health and CMV-seropositive.

CDR3 sequence (DNA): TGTGCCAGCACCGTGGACAGCAACCCCCACAATGAGCAGTTCTTC. Amino acid sequence: CASTVDSNPHNEQFF. The V gene is TRBV7-3, the J gene TRBJ2-1, with D tentatively TRBD1 (6 bases). V gave up 7 bases and J gave up 5 bases, with 18 bases separating them. The CDR3 covers 15 residues. The germline CDR1 and CDR2 sequences are SGHTA and FQGTGA.